These T cell receptor beta chains were read from a single sample in a study of vaccination and CD4 T cells after COVID-19. TCRdb re-derived calls from the PCR reads in MiXCR, one entry per CDR3 protein. The sample lists over 10,000 distinct CDR3 sequences, roughly half occurring once. No antigen has been assigned to these receptors. Sequencing was performed on CD4+ T cells from blood, cultured in vitro. Source of these receptors: a human donor who had recovered from COVID-19. The CDR3 runs from the conserved cysteine through the conserved F or W.

v_call	cdr3_length	cdr3_aa
TRBV20-1	16	CSARDPLAGDTDTQYF
TRBV20-1	13	CSTPGQFAGELFF
TRBV11-2	16	CASSRTSGIGTDTQYF
TRBV7-9	15	CASSFSAQGFNEQFF
TRBV30	14	CAWSYGGTNQPQHF
TRBV11-1	14	CASSLSQGRYEQYF
TRBV7-9	13	CASSTTTNYEQYF
TRBV19	15	CASSIDLRQGATQYF
TRBV19	17	CASRREGGSLPTDTQYF
TRBV19	13	CATYGTGLREQFF
TRBV7-2	14	CASSRLGSTDTQYF
TRBV7-9	16	CASSFPGGPSYNEQFF
TRBV6-4	15	CASSDSTGGYNEQFF
TRBV27	15	CASTTRGGKTDTQYF
TRBV20-1	14	CSARKGSLHYEQYF
TRBV2	14	CASSDGGNVHTIYF
TRBV6-1	12	CASSPRVGEQYF
TRBV20-1	13	CSARIPGAGELFF
TRBV20-1	15	CSARSFGGGDGPQHF
TRBV6-1	14	CASSEAEFNYGYTF
TRBV12-3/TRBV12-4	14	CASSFHGGDRELFF
TRBV20-1	11	CSASGHNEQFF
TRBV2	14	CASSPTAPPETQYF
TRBV24-1	17	CATSDPSGTTFQETQYF
TRBV24-1	14	CATSADRSHETQYF
TRBV2	13	CASSLGEGQPQHF
TRBV20-1	12	CSAATNTGELFF
TRBV5-8	12	CASSLNGQPQHF
TRBV6-5	13	CASSYTANYGYTF
TRBV15	17	CATSRGYPGRANEKLFF
TRBV5-1	13	CASSSGLLTEAFF
TRBV7-9	12	CASSWGRDGYTF
TRBV20-1	14	CSADVTGLNQPQHF
TRBV28	11	CASSRTDGYTF
TRBV6-2/TRBV6-3	13	CASSYSNNQPQHF
TRBV6-1	16	CASSAQTGVGSGELFF